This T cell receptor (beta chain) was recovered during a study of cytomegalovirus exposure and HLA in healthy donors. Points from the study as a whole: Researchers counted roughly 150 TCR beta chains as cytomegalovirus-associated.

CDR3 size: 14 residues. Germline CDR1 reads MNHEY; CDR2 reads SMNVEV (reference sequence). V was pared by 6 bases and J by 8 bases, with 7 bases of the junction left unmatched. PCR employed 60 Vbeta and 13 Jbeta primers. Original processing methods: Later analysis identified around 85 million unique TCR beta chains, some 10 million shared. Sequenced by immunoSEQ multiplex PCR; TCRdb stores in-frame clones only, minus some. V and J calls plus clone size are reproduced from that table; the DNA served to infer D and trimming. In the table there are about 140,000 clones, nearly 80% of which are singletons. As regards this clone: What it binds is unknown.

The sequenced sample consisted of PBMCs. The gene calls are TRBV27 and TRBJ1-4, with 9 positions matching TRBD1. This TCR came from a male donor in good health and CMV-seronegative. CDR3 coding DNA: TGTGCCAGCAGACTACAGGGGGCAGGGGAAAAACTGTTTTTT. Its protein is CASRLQGAGEKLFF.